The 29 T cell receptor beta chains presented below share a single source sample, sequenced in a study of OX40 agonist ivuxolimab in advanced cancers. Some clones are missing from TCRdb's copy, which holds only in-frame ones; the method was immunoSEQ multiplex PCR. This table has under 45,000 clones, more than 80% appearing once. Sample: CD4+ or CD8+ T cells sorted from blood, taken in a trial of the OX40 agonist ivuxolimab. The receptors were gathered from an adult with an advanced solid tumor such as melanoma, head and neck, liver or kidney cancer.

The chain links TRBV5-6 to TRBJ2-5; 7 bases are a match to TRBD1. The CDR3 length is 18 residues. Germline lookup yields CDR1 SGHDT and CDR2 YYEEEE. Trimming took 6 bases from V and 7 from J; bases not matched to a gene: 24. The CDR3 loop reads CASTQSNARQGRLVTQYF. The CDR3 DNA reads as TGTGCCAGCACCCAATCAAATGCCCGACAGGGCAGGCTAGTGACCCAGTACTTC.

V is TRBV29-1 and J is TRBJ2-3; D is perhaps TRBD1 (5 bases). V shed 5 bases and J shed 0 bases, with 27 bases lying between them. Germline V lookup: CDR1 SQVTM, CDR2 ANQGSEA. This CDR3 has 19 amino acids. The CDR3 coding sequence is TGCAGCGTTCGGAACAGGCCTTTTATTAGAACCTCTAGCACAGATACGCAGTATTTT. Its translation: CSVRNRPFIRTSSTDTQYF.

The genes are TRBV7-6 and TRBJ2-5, with 8 bases identical to TRBD2. Germline CDR1 SGHVS, CDR2 FNYEAQ. J gave up 5 bases and V 1 base, and 9 bases lay outside the gene matches. The CDR3 spans 16 residues. The CDR3 region has the DNA TGTGCCAGCAGCTTAGAGAGGGTAGCGGGAAGCGAGACCCAGTACTTC. Translated: CASSLERVAGSETQYF.

In this sample, this clone turned up once. This chain joins TRBV2 and TRBJ1-1, with a weak D call TRBD1 (5 bases). This CDR3 has 13 residues. V was clipped by 6 bases and J by 4 bases, with 12 bases between them. From germline, CDR1 is SNHLY and CDR2 FYNNEI. In nucleotides, the CDR3 is TGTGCCAGCAGCCCCCAGGGATTCACTGAAGCTTTCTTT. Residues: CASSPQGFTEAFF. Looking up the rest from reference TRBV2 and TRBJ1-1 gives the full variable domain: EPEVTQTPSHQVTQMGQEVILRCVPISNHLYFYWYRQILGQKVEFLVSFYNNEISEKSEIFDDQFSVERPDGSNFTLKIRSTKLEDSAMYFCASSPQGFTEAFFGQGTRLTVV.

The gene calls are TRBV7-6 and TRBJ2-2, with D uncertain. Trimming removed 1 base from V and 5 bases from J, with 5 bases in between. CDR1 is SGHVS, CDR2 FNYEAQ, per germline. The CDR3 sequence is 13 residues long. The CDR3, as DNA: TGTGCCAGCAGCTTAGGGATTACCGGGGAGCTGTTTTTT. It encodes CASSLGITGELFF.

The CDR3 nucleotides are TGTGCCAGTAGTATCCTTTGGACGGGGGTTAACACCGGGGAGCTGTTTTTT. Protein sequence: CASSILWTGVNTGELFF. The J gene is TRBJ2-2, the V gene TRBV19; the D gene is possibly TRBD2 (6 bases). The germline V gene has CDR1 LNHDA and CDR2 SQIVND (reference sequence). The CDR3 covers 17 residues. Trimming took 3 bases from V and 2 from J, leaving 16 bases between them.

The V call is TRBV5-1, the J call TRBJ2-7, with D perhaps being TRBD1 or TRBD2 (5 bases each). Germline V CDR1 and CDR2: SGHRS, YFSETQ. Trimming shortened V by 2 bases and J by 2 bases, and 14 bases separated the two germline ends. The CDR3 has 15 amino acids. The chain's CDR3 is CASSFGTVGTYEQYF. CDR3 coding DNA: TGCGCCAGCAGCTTCGGGACGGTTGGAACCTACGAGCAGTACTTC.

CDR3 nucleotide sequence: TGTGCCAGCAGTTCTAATGGGGGGGTTAACTATGGCTACACCTTC. Translating it yields CASSSNGGVNYGYTF. The rearrangement links TRBV27 to TRBJ1-2; weak D call: TRBD1 (5 bases). CDR1 is MNHEY and CDR2 is SMNVEV in the germline V gene (reference sequence). The CDR3 runs 15 residues. Trimming pared 4 bases from V and 1 base from J, leaving 13 bases between.

This chain connects TRBV5-1 to TRBJ2-3, with unresolved D. The V end lost 5 bases, the J end lost 0 bases, and 10 bases lay between the germline ends. The CDR3 totals 14 residues. Germline V gene data show CDR1 as SGHRS and CDR2 as YFSETQ. In nucleotides, the CDR3 is TGCGCCAGCAGTCCCTCATCTAGCACAGATACGCAGTATTTT. Amino acids: CASSPSSSTDTQYF.

The chain combines TRBV2 with TRBJ2-5; possibly TRBD2 for D (5 bases). Germline V lookup: CDR1 SNHLY, CDR2 FYNNEI. V was cut by 4 bases and J by 1 base, with 7 bases left in between. The CDR3 has 13 residues. The CDR3 loop reads CASSVTIQETQYF. CDR3 DNA: TGTGCCAGCAGTGTGACTATCCAAGAGACCCAGTACTTC.

The chain employs TRBV6-6 and TRBJ1-4, with a possible D match to TRBD1 (5 bases). CDR3 length: 13 amino acids. Trimming left V 5 bases short and J 7 bases short, with 11 bases between. Germline V gives CDR1 MNHNY, CDR2 SVGAGI (reference sequence). The DNA of the CDR3 is TGTGCCAGCAGTACGGGGGGTGGTGAAAAACTGTTTTTT. Translated: CASSTGGGEKLFF.

The rearrangement uses TRBV4-3 and TRBJ2-2; perhaps TRBD2 as D (6 bases). V lost 4 bases to trimming and J lost 7 bases, with 16 bases between them. CDR1 is LGHNA, CDR2 YSLEER, per germline. The CDR3 is 15 amino acids. The CDR3 loop is CASSRLGTAGGELFF. CDR3 nucleotide sequence: TGCGCCAGCAGCCGGCTCGGGACTGCCGGCGGGGAGCTGTTTTTT.

This clone has just a few counts. The chain recombines TRBV18 with TRBJ2-7, with D uncertain. CDR3 length equals 13 residues. Trimming took off 2 bases at V and 5 bases at J, with 10 bases between the two ends. CDR1 and CDR2 (germline): KGHSH, LQKENI. The CDR3 nucleotides read TGTGCCAGCTCACCAACTGGGAACCACGAGCAGTACTTC. This gives the protein CASSPTGNHEQYF.

The V and J genes are TRBV7-6 and TRBJ1-1; TRBD1 is a possible D gene (6 bases). Trimming removed 3 bases at V and 1 base at J, with 9 bases between. Per the germline V gene, CDR1 is SGHVS and CDR2 is FNYEAQ. This CDR3 is built from 14 residues. The CDR3 loop is CASSLRGRNTEAFF. The CDR3, as DNA: TGTGCCAGCAGCTTGCGGGGGCGGAACACTGAAGCTTTCTTT.

This clone was seen once. The V call is TRBV2, the J call TRBJ2-2; D gene unclear. Trimming took off 2 bases at V and 7 bases at J, with 8 bases between the two ends. Germline lookup yields CDR1 SNHLY and CDR2 FYNNEI. This CDR3 contains 13 residues. The DNA of the CDR3 is TGTGCCAGCAGTGAAAACAGCCGCGGGGAGCTGTTTTTT. Amino acids: CASSENSRGELFF. The full variable domain, rest sourced from reference TRBV2 and TRBJ2-2, is EPEVTQTPSHQVTQMGQEVILRCVPISNHLYFYWYRQILGQKVEFLVSFYNNEISEKSEIFDDQFSVERPDGSNFTLKIRSTKLEDSAMYFCASSENSRGELFFGEGSRLTVL.

This rearrangement joins TRBV29-1 to TRBJ2-7; D might be TRBD1 (6 bases). The CDR3 length is 14 residues. V lost 4 bases, J lost 0 bases, and 13 bases lay in between. Germline CDR1 and CDR2: SQVTM and ANQGSEA. In DNA form, the CDR3 reads TGCAGCGTTGCAGGGGCTACGATCTCCTACGAGCAGTACTTC. Protein: CSVAGATISYEQYF.

The chain links TRBV7-9 to TRBJ2-3, with TRBD1 matching over 7 bases. The CDR3 contains 15 residues. Germline lookup yields CDR1 SEHNR and CDR2 FQNEAQ (reference sequence). V was pared by 2 bases and J by 0 bases, with 2 bases of the junction left unmatched. CDR3 loop: CASSLRQGSTDTQYF. The CDR3 DNA is TGTGCCAGCAGCTTAAGACAGGGAAGCACAGATACGCAGTATTTT.

This clone has just a few counts. The chain employs TRBV6-5 and TRBJ2-2; no clear D. Germline V lookup: CDR1 MNHEY, CDR2 SVGAGI. The CDR3 contains 15 residues. V lost 2 bases to trimming and J lost 4 bases, with 11 bases between them. The CDR3 loop reads CASSYKARLTGELFF. The CDR3 DNA reads TGTGCCAGCAGTTACAAGGCTAGGCTCACCGGGGAGCTGTTTTTT.

J is TRBJ2-1 and V is TRBV5-4; D gene ambiguous. Looked up from germline, CDR1 is SGHNT and CDR2 is YYREEE (reference sequence). V was shortened by 1 base and J by 8 bases, with 13 bases between the two germline ends. The CDR3 has 14 amino acids. The CDR3 protein is CASSLNPLVHEQFF. In DNA, the CDR3 is TGTGCCAGCAGCTTGAATCCTCTAGTCCATGAGCAGTTCTTC.

The V call is TRBV27, the J call TRBJ1-4, with no clear D. This CDR3 comprises 14 residues. Trimming removed 6 bases at V and 7 bases at J, with 15 bases between. Germline V gives CDR1 MNHEY, CDR2 SMNVEV (reference sequence). As DNA, the CDR3 is TGTGCCAGCAGCCCGACCCTAGGGAGTGAAAAACTGTTTTTT. Translating it yields CASSPTLGSEKLFF.

The table lists this clone with a few counts. This sequence joins TRBV18 and TRBJ2-7, with D possibly TRBD2 on 7 matching bases. From germline, CDR1 is KGHSH and CDR2 LQKENI. The CDR3 spans 16 residues. Deletions cut 2 bases from V and 0 bases from J, with 14 bases between. The CDR3 DNA sequence: TGTGCCAGCTCACCAACGGGGGGCGTTAGCTCCTACGAGCAGTACGTC. This codes for CASSPTGGVSSYEQYV.

The J gene is TRBJ2-1, the V gene TRBV4-3; 11 nucleotides align to TRBD2. The CDR3 is 19 amino acids. V shed 0 bases and J 0 bases; nucleotides not matched to a gene: 7. Germline V gene lookup returns CDR1 LGHNA and CDR2 YSLEER. The CDR3 loop reads CASSQEIPSGRYSYNEQFF. Here the CDR3 DNA reads TGCGCCAGCAGCCAAGAAATCCCTAGCGGGAGGTACTCCTACAATGAGCAGTTCTTC.

J is TRBJ1-5 and V is TRBV28, with a weak D call TRBD1 (5 bases). CDR1 is MDHEN and CDR2 is SYDVKM in the germline V gene. Trimming pared 4 bases from V and 4 bases from J, leaving 14 bases between. The length of the CDR3 is 15 residues. CDR3 nucleotides: TGTGCCAGCAGTTCCATGAGGGGTAGTAATCAGCCCCAGCATTTT. Protein: CASSSMRGSNQPQHF.

CDR3 sequence (DNA): TGTGCCAGCAGGCCGGGACTAGCGGACACCTACGAGCAGTACTTC. Its translation is CASRPGLADTYEQYF. The J gene is TRBJ2-7, the V gene TRBV6-5, with TRBD2 matching over 11 bases. The V segment lost 6 bases and the J segment 2 bases; nucleotides outside the gene matches: 6. The CDR3 has 15 residues. Germline V lookup: CDR1 MNHEY, CDR2 SVGAGI.

The chain links TRBV5-4 to TRBJ2-3; no clear D. The germline gives CDR1 SGHNT, CDR2 YYREEE (reference sequence). Trimming removed 2 bases from V and 0 bases from J, with 4 bases in between. The CDR3 spans 13 residues. CDR3 bases: TGTGCCAGCAGCTTCTATAGCACAGATACGCAGTATTTT. Its translation: CASSFYSTDTQYF. Supplemented by reference TRBV5-4 and TRBJ2-3, the full variable domain reads ETGVTQSPTHLIKTRGQQVTLRCSSQSGHNTVSWYQQALGQGPQFIFQYYREEENGRGNFPPRFSGLQFPNYSSELNVNALELDDSALYLCASSFYSTDTQYFGPGTRLTVL.

The chain uses TRBV2 and TRBJ1-1; TRBD1 might be the D (5 bases). Germline V lookup: CDR1 SNHLY, CDR2 FYNNEI. This CDR3 has 13 amino acids. V was pared by 4 bases and J by 4 bases, with 10 bases between. The CDR3 here is CASSGVGTTEAFF. Here the CDR3 DNA reads TGTGCCAGCAGTGGGGTAGGGACCACTGAAGCTTTCTTT.

This clone was recorded once. The chain links TRBV6-6 to TRBJ2-1, with TRBD2 matching 9 bases. CDR1 MNHNY and CDR2 SVGAGI come from the germline V gene (reference sequence). Germline trimming cut 5 bases from V and 0 bases from J; bases unmatched to any gene: 2. The CDR3 spans 15 residues. The CDR3 sequence is CASSATSGSYNEQFF. CDR3 sequence (DNA): TGTGCCAGCAGTGCGACTAGCGGCTCCTACAATGAGCAGTTCTTC.

The rearrangement joins TRBV7-9 to TRBJ2-1; maybe TRBD2 (5 bases). This CDR3 has 14 residues. V lost 3 bases and J 0 bases, leaving 6 bases between the germline ends. Germline CDR1 reads SEHNR; CDR2 reads FQNEAQ (reference sequence). The CDR3 DNA sequence: TGTGCCAGCAGCTTGGCGGGCTCCTACAATGAGCAGTTCTTC. It specifies CASSLAGSYNEQFF. Complete variable domain (other parts from reference TRBV7-9 and TRBJ2-1): DTGVSQNPRHKITKRGQNVTFRCDPISEHNRLYWYRQTLGQGPEFLTYFQNEAQLEKSRLLSDRFSAERPKGSFSTLEIQRTEQGDSAMYLCASSLAGSYNEQFFGPGTRLTVL.

In its sample, this clone was seen a few times. V and J are TRBV7-9 and TRBJ2-7, with 8 bases identical to TRBD2. From germline, CDR1 is SEHNR and CDR2 FQNEAQ (reference sequence). The CDR3 spans 13 residues. The V gene end was trimmed by 5 bases and the J gene end by 3 bases; junction bases not matched to a gene: 3. As DNA, the CDR3 is TGTGCCAGCAGCCCCACTAGCGGCTACGAGCAGTACGTC. Protein sequence: CASSPTSGYEQYV.